The rows below give T cell receptor beta chains drawn from one sample of a study of Ad26.COV2.S vaccination and SARS-CoV-2 variants. Assay used: immunoSEQ multiplex PCR; TCRdb lists only in-frame clones, some missing. The sample holds roughly 100,000 clones, around three quarters seen once. The material was peripheral blood, obtained after recovery from COVID-19. Receptors originate from a human donor who had recovered from COVID-19. Both conserved end residues are part of each CDR3. Each record gives: J gene, D gene, V gene, CDR3 protein. D genes are given only for firm matches.

j_call: TRBJ2-3
d_call: TRBD1
v_call: TRBV2
cdr3_aa: CASRPGQGTDTQYF

j_call: TRBJ1-4
d_call: -
v_call: TRBV7-9
cdr3_aa: CASRREQLEKLFF

j_call: TRBJ2-3
d_call: -
v_call: TRBV28
cdr3_aa: CASSDGDPSTDTQYF

j_call: TRBJ1-1
d_call: -
v_call: TRBV25-1
cdr3_aa: CASSESGGLGIGTEAFF

j_call: TRBJ1-2
d_call: TRBD1
v_call: TRBV6-6
cdr3_aa: CASSSGTAFTYGYTF

j_call: TRBJ1-3
d_call: -
v_call: TRBV2
cdr3_aa: CASSSERRGNTIYF

j_call: TRBJ2-1
d_call: TRBD1
v_call: TRBV7-9
cdr3_aa: CASTDWTGDTYNEQFF

j_call: TRBJ2-5
d_call: TRBD2
v_call: TRBV6-2/TRBV6-3
cdr3_aa: CASSYRSAGGGETQYF

j_call: TRBJ2-5
d_call: -
v_call: TRBV19
cdr3_aa: CASSIVQGGETQYF

j_call: TRBJ2-7
d_call: TRBD2
v_call: TRBV7-2
cdr3_aa: CASSLEVRRGSTYEQYF

j_call: TRBJ1-5
d_call: -
v_call: TRBV6-2/TRBV6-3
cdr3_aa: CASSSRGAPSQPQHF

j_call: TRBJ2-3
d_call: TRBD1
v_call: TRBV6-5
cdr3_aa: CASSYPGGDTQYF

j_call: TRBJ2-3
d_call: TRBD1
v_call: TRBV5-4
cdr3_aa: CASRQGSTDTQYF

j_call: TRBJ1-4
d_call: -
v_call: TRBV28
cdr3_aa: CASKDKKLFF

j_call: TRBJ1-1
d_call: -
v_call: TRBV10-3
cdr3_aa: CAISGRGMNTEAFF

j_call: TRBJ1-2
d_call: -
v_call: TRBV28
cdr3_aa: CASSLKGPGLRYGYTF

j_call: TRBJ2-6
d_call: TRBD1
v_call: TRBV4-1
cdr3_aa: CASSQGQGVLSGANVLTF

j_call: TRBJ1-5
d_call: -
v_call: TRBV19
cdr3_aa: CASSGVRTDSNQPQHF

j_call: TRBJ1-4
d_call: -
v_call: TRBV30
cdr3_aa: CAWSIQEKLFF

j_call: TRBJ1-5
d_call: -
v_call: TRBV12-3/TRBV12-4
cdr3_aa: CASGQGRAQPQHF

j_call: TRBJ2-5
d_call: TRBD2
v_call: TRBV24-1
cdr3_aa: CATAGGGQEAETQYF

j_call: TRBJ2-2
d_call: TRBD1
v_call: TRBV7-9
cdr3_aa: CASSSSSQGPTGELFF

j_call: TRBJ1-3
d_call: -
v_call: TRBV7-9
cdr3_aa: CASSYTSGLRNTIYF

j_call: TRBJ1-3
d_call: -
v_call: TRBV30
cdr3_aa: CAWTGVSSGNTIYF

j_call: TRBJ2-7
d_call: TRBD2
v_call: TRBV27
cdr3_aa: CASSSWGLAGGGHEQYF

j_call: TRBJ2-6
d_call: -
v_call: TRBV18
cdr3_aa: CASSPGTGANVLTF

j_call: TRBJ1-2
d_call: -
v_call: TRBV15
cdr3_aa: CATSRGGVAPYGYTF

j_call: TRBJ1-1
d_call: -
v_call: TRBV29-1
cdr3_aa: CSVVGGFELNTEAFF

j_call: TRBJ1-3
d_call: -
v_call: TRBV27
cdr3_aa: CASRRTPTGNTIYF

j_call: TRBJ2-7
d_call: TRBD1
v_call: TRBV5-1
cdr3_aa: CASSSPGQGAGEQYF

j_call: TRBJ1-5
d_call: TRBD1
v_call: TRBV2
cdr3_aa: CASSYRGDQPQHF

j_call: TRBJ1-2
d_call: -
v_call: TRBV28
cdr3_aa: CASIGSGYTF

j_call: TRBJ1-6
d_call: -
v_call: TRBV2
cdr3_aa: CASSNEVGPNYNSPLHF

j_call: TRBJ2-2
d_call: -
v_call: TRBV11-2
cdr3_aa: CASSPLHGHNTGELFF

j_call: TRBJ1-1
d_call: -
v_call: TRBV2
cdr3_aa: CASKSRQNTEAFF

j_call: TRBJ2-2
d_call: -
v_call: TRBV6-2/TRBV6-3
cdr3_aa: CASSSNYAVGELFF

j_call: TRBJ1-1
d_call: -
v_call: TRBV5-1
cdr3_aa: CASGRSNTEAFF

j_call: TRBJ2-7
d_call: TRBD1
v_call: TRBV28
cdr3_aa: CASSKGTGAYEQYF

j_call: TRBJ1-3
d_call: TRBD1
v_call: TRBV7-7
cdr3_aa: CASSPGTGGNTIYF

j_call: TRBJ1-3
d_call: -
v_call: TRBV28
cdr3_aa: CASSLTTDQQAIYF

j_call: TRBJ2-7
d_call: -
v_call: TRBV2
cdr3_aa: CASSELTYEQYF

j_call: TRBJ2-2
d_call: -
v_call: TRBV6-5
cdr3_aa: CASRMISNTGELFF

j_call: TRBJ2-1
d_call: TRBD1
v_call: TRBV24-1
cdr3_aa: CATGSLGTGYNEQFF

j_call: TRBJ2-7
d_call: -
v_call: TRBV6-5
cdr3_aa: CASRSTGVGEQYF

j_call: TRBJ1-2
d_call: TRBD1
v_call: TRBV5-6
cdr3_aa: CASSLAARGRGGYTF

j_call: TRBJ2-7
d_call: -
v_call: TRBV6-5
cdr3_aa: CASRQGTPYEQYF

j_call: TRBJ2-7
d_call: -
v_call: TRBV11-3
cdr3_aa: CASSLDGDQYEQYF

j_call: TRBJ2-6
d_call: -
v_call: TRBV30
cdr3_aa: CAHSGGWAGANVLTF

j_call: TRBJ1-3
d_call: -
v_call: TRBV4-3
cdr3_aa: CASSQEFGNTIYF

j_call: TRBJ2-7
d_call: TRBD2
v_call: TRBV5-5
cdr3_aa: CASSIIAGALSSYEQYF

j_call: TRBJ1-2
d_call: -
v_call: TRBV18
cdr3_aa: CASSPVGGRGYGYTF

j_call: TRBJ2-7
d_call: -
v_call: TRBV19
cdr3_aa: CASSKKPRDSYEQYF

j_call: TRBJ1-1
d_call: -
v_call: TRBV6-5
cdr3_aa: CASSYDPNTEAFF

j_call: TRBJ1-2
d_call: -
v_call: TRBV7-3
cdr3_aa: CASSLINQGHGYTF

j_call: TRBJ2-1
d_call: -
v_call: TRBV13
cdr3_aa: CASRRYNEQFF

j_call: TRBJ2-7
d_call: -
v_call: TRBV5-1
cdr3_aa: CASSLDTVNHEQYF

j_call: TRBJ1-2
d_call: -
v_call: TRBV21-1
cdr3_aa: CASSFRRQEMIINYGYTF

j_call: TRBJ2-3
d_call: -
v_call: TRBV7-3
cdr3_aa: CASSLGGARADTQYF

j_call: TRBJ1-6
d_call: TRBD1
v_call: TRBV11-2
cdr3_aa: CASSADRGSGPLHF